The 27 T cell receptor beta chains presented below share a single source sample, sequenced in a study of siplizumab effects on memory and regulatory T cells. Clones were sequenced by immunoSEQ multiplex PCR, and TCRdb holds only the in-frame ones, with some missing. The sample shows around 100,000 clones, 91% of them seen only once. Sequencing input: CD4+ T cells sorted from blood. These receptors were collected from a human donor in good health.

The rearrangement joins TRBV11-2 to TRBJ2-1; D is undetermined. From germline, CDR1 is SGHAT and CDR2 FQNNGV. CDR3 length: 13 amino acids. Trimming stripped 5 bases from V and 12 bases from J, with 17 bases between. CDR3 in amino acids: CASSLKLGIGQFF. For the CDR3, the DNA is TGTGCCAGCAGCCTAAAACTGGGGATTGGGCAGTTCTTC.

Remarks on this clone: One end of the junction fails to match germline, which may point to a read error. The chain recombines TRBV28 with TRBJ1-2; TRBD1 is a possible D gene (6 bases). Looked up from germline, CDR1 is MDHEN and CDR2 is SYDVKM. CDR3 length equals 12 residues. DNA for the CDR3: TGTGCCAGCAGTACCCACGGGACATCTAATAACTTC. This gives the protein CASSTHGTSNNF.

The J gene is TRBJ2-4, the V gene TRBV5-8; D is perhaps TRBD1 (5 bases). The CDR3 consists of 16 residues. The V end was cut by 0 bases, the J end by 7 bases, with 17 bases between. Germline V gene data show CDR1 as SGHTS and CDR2 as YDEGEE. The chain's CDR3 is CASSLAAKGLGNIQYF. Here the CDR3 DNA reads TGTGCCAGCAGCTTGGCCGCGAAGGGGCTGGGGAACATTCAGTACTTC. Together with reference TRBV5-8 and TRBJ2-4, the CDR3 gives the full variable domain: EAGVTQSPTHLIKTRGQQATLRCSPISGHTSVYWYQQALGLGLQFLLWYDEGEERNRGNFPPRFSGRQFPNYSSELNVNALELEDSALYLCASSLAAKGLGNIQYFGAGTRLSVL.

This clone was observed a handful of times. This sequence joins TRBV6-5 and TRBJ2-7; the match to TRBD2 covers 10 bases. With 6 bases clipped from V and 4 bases from J, the junction kept 9 bases outside the gene matches. This CDR3 has 15 residues. CDR1 and CDR2 from the germline V gene are MNHEY and SVGAGI. For the CDR3, the DNA is TGTGCCAGCAGCCCCGTTGCTAGCGGGGGTTACGAGCAGTACTTC. Translated: CASSPVASGGYEQYF.

The genes are TRBV5-6 and TRBJ1-1; TRBD1 agrees at 12 bases. CDR1 is SGHDT and CDR2 is YYEEEE in the germline V gene. This CDR3 is 15 amino acids long. J was trimmed by 6 bases and V by 2 bases; bases with no gene match: 5. CDR3 region: CASSFPGQGASEAFF. The CDR3 DNA is TGTGCCAGCAGCTTTCCGGGACAGGGGGCCTCTGAAGCTTTCTTT.

V gene TRBV12-5 combines with J gene TRBJ2-3, with 10 bases identical to TRBD1. Germline V gene data show CDR1 as LGHNT and CDR2 as FRNRAP. CDR3 length: 14 amino acids. J lost 6 bases, V lost 5 bases, and 5 bases had no gene match. CDR3 sequence: CASGPGTGEDTQYF. In nucleotides, the CDR3 is TGTGCTAGTGGTCCCGGGACAGGGGAGGATACGCAGTATTTT.

A single count supports this clone. The chain recombines TRBV28 with TRBJ1-2; 7 bases line up with TRBD1. The CDR3 covers 15 residues. Germline V gene sequence: CDR1 MDHEN, CDR2 SYDVKM. Trimming at V came to 2 bases and at J to 8 bases, leaving 11 bases not matched to a gene. The CDR3 bases are TGTGCCAGCAGTTTAGGGGGCAGGGGGGGGCAGGGCTACACCTTC. This codes for CASSLGGRGGQGYTF.

V and J are TRBV7-6 and TRBJ2-7; 9 bases fit TRBD2. The V segment lost 3 bases and the J segment 2 bases; nucleotides outside the gene matches: 2. This CDR3 comprises 14 residues. The germline gives CDR1 SGHVS, CDR2 FNYEAQ. The CDR3 region has the DNA TGTGCCAGCAGCTTGAGCGGGGGGACCTACGAGCAGTACTTC. As protein: CASSLSGGTYEQYF.

The chain combines TRBV4-1 with TRBJ1-3; D is undetermined. Germline values: CDR1 MGHRA, CDR2 YSYEKL. The CDR3 spans 17 residues. V was clipped by 2 bases and J by 0 bases, with 14 bases between them. CDR3 sequence reads: CASSQPAKGPSGNTIYF. The CDR3, as DNA: TGCGCCAGCAGCCAACCCGCCAAGGGTCCCTCTGGAAACACCATATATTTT.

The J gene is TRBJ2-7, the V gene TRBV5-1; D is perhaps TRBD1 (5 bases). The CDR3 is made up of 14 amino acids. Trimming stripped 0 bases from V and 0 bases from J, with 7 bases between. The germline V gene has CDR1 SGHRS and CDR2 YFSETQ. CDR3 residues: CASSLADSSYEQYF. Written as DNA, the CDR3 is TGCGCCAGCAGCTTGGCCGACAGCTCCTACGAGCAGTACTTC.

The genes are TRBV6-1 and TRBJ2-7; no reliable D call. The V end was cut by 6 bases, the J end by 0 bases, with 12 bases between. Looked up from germline, CDR1 is MNHNS and CDR2 is SASEGT. The CDR3 length is 14 residues. CDR3 amino acids: CASRRTHSSYEQYF. The CDR3 bases are TGTGCCAGCAGACGGACGCACAGCTCCTACGAGCAGTACTTC.

This chain uses TRBV6-1 with TRBJ2-3; 8 bases line up with TRBD2. This CDR3 has 14 amino acids. J lost 6 bases, V lost 6 bases, and 8 bases had no gene match. Germline values: CDR1 MNHNS, CDR2 SASEGT. CDR3 sequence: CASRLAAPADTQYF. Written as DNA, the CDR3 is TGTGCCAGCAGACTAGCGGCTCCTGCGGATACGCAGTATTTT.

The gene calls are TRBV5-1 and TRBJ2-1; 8 bases align to TRBD2. Germline V gene sequence: CDR1 SGHRS, CDR2 YFSETQ. V gave up 6 bases and J gave up 8 bases; unmatched junction bases: 13. This CDR3 comprises 15 residues. The CDR3 protein is CASKGPSGGSYEQFF. The CDR3 nucleotides are TGCGCCAGCAAGGGCCCAAGCGGGGGTAGTTATGAGCAGTTCTTC.

The chain links TRBV28 to TRBJ2-1, with TRBD2 matching 9 bases. The CDR3 has 16 amino acids. V gave up 3 bases and J gave up 7 bases; unmatched junction bases: 10. The germline V gene has CDR1 MDHEN and CDR2 SYDVKM. CDR3 coding DNA: TGTGCCAGCAGTTTGCGCGGGGGGGCCTTTGGAAATGAGCAGTTCTTC. Protein product: CASSLRGGAFGNEQFF.

This clone was seen a few times. The genes are TRBV18 and TRBJ2-1, with 9 bases aligning to TRBD2. Trimming took 0 bases from V and 4 from J; bases not matched to a gene: 7. Germline V gene lookup returns CDR1 KGHSH and CDR2 LQKENI. The CDR3 has 17 residues. CDR3 sequence (DNA): TGTGCCAGCTCACCACCCCCCCCTAGCGGGGTGTACAATGAGCAGTTCTTC. Protein sequence: CASSPPPPSGVYNEQFF.

The genes are TRBV19 and TRBJ2-2, with D possibly TRBD2 on 5 matching bases. The CDR3 is 14 amino acids. Germline V gene sequence: CDR1 LNHDA, CDR2 SQIVND (reference sequence). Trimming shortened V by 3 bases and J by 5 bases, and 10 bases separated the two germline ends. CDR3 coding DNA: TGTGCCAGTAGTATCTCCGCGGGTACCGGGGAGCTGTTTTTT. This sequence encodes CASSISAGTGELFF. Using reference TRBV19 and TRBJ2-2 for the parts outside the CDR3, the full variable domain is DGGITQSPKYLFRKEGQNVTLSCEQNLNHDAMYWYRQDPGQGLRLIYYSQIVNDFQKGDIAEGYSVSREKKESFPLTVTSAQKNPTAFYLCASSISAGTGELFFGEGSRLTVL.

The chain uses TRBV10-3 and TRBJ2-7; no reliable D call. Trimming left V 0 bases short and J 6 bases short, with 3 bases between. Germline values: CDR1 ENHRY, CDR2 SYGVKD. This CDR3 comprises 11 residues. CDR3 coding DNA: TGTGCCATCAGTGAGTCAACCGAGCAGTACTTC. Translation: CAISESTEQYF.

This chain links TRBV7-2 with TRBJ1-2; the match to TRBD1 covers 8 bases. Trimming took 2 bases from V and 4 from J; bases not matched to a gene: 6. This CDR3 comprises 15 residues. The germline V gene has CDR1 SGHTA and CDR2 FQGNSA. The CDR3 DNA follows: TGTGCCAGCAGCTTATCAGGGGGCGCAGGCTATGGCTACACCTTC. This codes for CASSLSGGAGYGYTF.

The rearrangement uses TRBV6-1 and TRBJ1-2, with 8 bases matching TRBD1. The V and J ends lost 6 bases and 6 bases, in that order; junction bases with no gene match: 9. This CDR3 spans 14 amino acids. Germline V gene lookup returns CDR1 MNHNS and CDR2 SASEGT. CDR3 residues: CASRAAGQGHGYTF. CDR3 coding DNA: TGTGCCAGCAGAGCTGCTGGACAGGGCCATGGCTACACCTTC.

This chain uses TRBV5-4 with TRBJ1-4; 8 bases are a match to TRBD1. CDR3 length: 16 amino acids. With V trimmed by 3 bases and J by 0 bases, 4 bases remained unmatched. CDR1 SGHNT and CDR2 YYREEE come from the germline V gene (reference sequence). The CDR3 sequence is CASSSKGQATNEKLFF. As DNA, the CDR3 is TGTGCCAGCAGCTCAAAGGGACAGGCAACTAATGAAAAACTGTTTTTT.

V usage is TRBV9 and J usage is TRBJ1-2; 9 positions match TRBD1. The CDR3 sequence is 12 residues long. V lost 4 bases and J lost 7; bases outside the gene matches: 2. CDR1 SGDLS and CDR2 YYNGEE come from the germline V gene. This chain's CDR3 is CASSPQGAGYTF. The CDR3 DNA sequence: TGTGCCAGCAGCCCACAGGGGGCTGGCTACACCTTC.

The V gene is TRBV30, the J gene TRBJ2-1; the D is unclear. CDR3 length equals 13 residues. In germline, CDR1 is GTSNPN, CDR2 SVGIG (reference sequence). V was trimmed by 8 bases and J by 4 bases, leaving 15 bases between them. This chain's CDR3 is CAGRPYSYNEQFF. Here the CDR3 DNA reads TGTGCCGGAAGGCCCTATAGTTACAATGAGCAGTTCTTC.

The CDR3 DNA reads as TGTGCCAGCAGCTTAAGTGCATTAGCGGGGGGCCTGTTATTAGAGACCCAGTACTTC. Its protein is CASSLSALAGGLLLETQYF. The J gene is TRBJ2-5, the V gene TRBV12-1; the table's D call TRBD2 went unverified against the DNA. TRBV12-1 is a recognized pseudogene. The CDR3 has 19 residues.

The gene calls are TRBV18 and TRBJ1-2; D is unclear. Germline-derived CDR1 and CDR2 are KGHSH and LQKENI. Between the trimmed V and J ends, which lost 3 bases and 4 bases, there was a span of 9 bases. The CDR3 is 13 residues long. The CDR3 coding sequence is TGTGCCAGCTCACCGGATGCGGGCTATGGCTACACCTTC. The encoded protein is CASSPDAGYGYTF.

The V gene is TRBV18, the J gene TRBJ2-7; D ambiguous. Looked up from germline, CDR1 is KGHSH and CDR2 is LQKENI. The CDR3 is 18 amino acids. V dropped 5 bases and J dropped 0 bases, with 23 bases sitting between them. The CDR3 DNA sequence: TGTGCCAGCTCAAGCCGGGCATCCCCCCTCTTAAGCTCCTACGAGCAGTACTTC. Translated: CASSSRASPLLSSYEQYF.

The chain carries TRBV5-1 and TRBJ1-1, with D hard to call. The ends were cut back, 4 bases at V and 7 bases at J, with 14 bases in the middle. The V gene's germline CDR1 is SGHRS and CDR2 YFSETQ. CDR3 size: 13 residues. CDR3 protein: CASSPHNPGEAFF. CDR3 coding DNA: TGCGCCAGCAGCCCCCACAACCCGGGTGAAGCTTTCTTT.

This chain connects TRBV6-4 to TRBJ2-5; 7 nucleotides match TRBD2. The V gene's germline CDR1 is MRHNA and CDR2 SNTAGT. Germline trimming cut 6 bases from V and 1 base from J; bases unmatched to any gene: 8. The length of the CDR3 is 15 residues. The CDR3 coding sequence is TGTGCCAGCAGCCCCGTGGGGGGGGTCCAAGAGACCCAGTACTTC. Translated, it gives CASSPVGGVQETQYF.